Following are 12 T cell receptor gamma chains from one sample sequenced in a study of Vδ1+ human thymocytes. The antigens of these receptors remain unknown. Findings and caveats of the study: In the thymus, TRG and TRD repertoires looked highly polyclonal with Gaussian CDR3 lengths.

Sequences come from RNA converted to cDNA by reverse transcription. The CDR3 regions were amplified by multiplex PCR from V-gene primers to a constant-region primer. TCRdb re-called the multiplex PCR reads through CATT. The table lists tens of thousands of gamma-chain clones, around 18% of them singletons. Specimen: Vdelta1+ gamma-delta thymocytes from the thymus. Subset noted: FACS-sorted CD3+ TCRalphabeta- TCRVdelta1+ TCRVdelta2- thymocytes. The receptors derive from a boy younger than two who had congenital heart surgery.

With respect to this clone: Other DNA sequences in this sample translate to the same CDR3. This rearrangement joins TRGV4 to TRGJ1 or TRGJ2. The V segment lost 0 bases and the J segment 4 bases; nucleotides outside the gene matches: 6. The CDR3 length is 14 residues. Per the germline V gene, CDR1 is EGSTGY and CDR2 is YDSYTSSV. The CDR3 DNA is TGTGCCACCTGGGATGGGGGGTACTATTATAAGAAACTCTTT. The encoded protein is CATWDGGYYYKKLF.

This clone turned up a few times. V and J are TRGV4 and TRGJ1 or TRGJ2. This CDR3 region has 12 residues. CDR1 EGSTGY and CDR2 YDSYTSSV come from the germline V gene. V was pared by 4 bases and J by 3 bases, with 3 bases of the junction left unmatched. CDR3 in DNA: TGTGCCACCTGGGAAACTTATTATAAGAAACTCTTT. This gives the protein CATWETYYKKLF.

V gene TRGV5 combines with J gene TRGJ1 or TRGJ2. This CDR3 spans 15 amino acids. Germline loops: CDR1 VINAFY, CDR2 YDVSNSKD. The trim removed 1 base at V and 3 bases at J, leaving 9 bases unmatched. The CDR3 DNA follows: TGTGCCACCTGGGACAGCCTCTGCCCTTATTATAAGAAACTCTTT. The encoded protein is CATWDSLCPYYKKLF.

The gene calls are TRGV5 and TRGJ1 or TRGJ2. J was trimmed by 9 bases and V by 4 bases; bases with no gene match: 6. The CDR3 runs 11 residues. Germline V gives CDR1 VINAFY, CDR2 YDVSNSKD. This CDR3 reads CATWEPRKKLF. CDR3 nucleotide sequence: TGTGCCACCTGGGAGCCCCGTAAGAAACTCTTT.

The chain recombines TRGV2 with TRGJ1 or TRGJ2. CDR3 length: 12 amino acids. V shed 0 bases and J 11 bases; nucleotides not matched to a gene: 7. Germline V lookup: CDR1 EGSNGY, CDR2 YDSYNSKV. CDR3 loop: CATWDGPKEKLF. DNA for the CDR3: TGTGCCACCTGGGACGGGCCGAAGGAGAAACTCTTT.

The rearrangement joins TRGV8 to TRGJ1 or TRGJ2. Germline CDR1 and CDR2: VENAVY and YDSYNSRV. V lost 5 bases and J lost 5; bases outside the gene matches: 6. The CDR3 runs 12 residues. The CDR3 here is CATWGMDYKKLF. The DNA of the CDR3 is TGTGCCACCTGGGGTATGGATTATAAGAAACTCTTT.

The chain has TRGV5 and TRGJ1 or TRGJ2. Looked up from germline, CDR1 is VINAFY and CDR2 is YDVSNSKD. This CDR3 region has 12 residues. V lost 3 bases to trimming and J lost 12 bases; unmatched junction nucleotides: 11. DNA of the CDR3: TGTGCCACCTGGGACCCAGTCAAAGGGAAACTCTTT. As protein: CATWDPVKGKLF.

This clone has a handful of counts. Other DNA sequences in this sample translate to the same CDR3. V gene TRGV2 combines with J gene TRGJ1 or TRGJ2. Trimming took 0 bases from V and 4 from J; bases not matched to a gene: 6. Germline V CDR1 and CDR2: EGSNGY, YDSYNSKV. This CDR3 has 14 residues. CDR3 amino acids: CATWDGPEYYKKLF. CDR3 nucleotide sequence: TGTGCCACCTGGGACGGGCCAGAGTATTATAAGAAACTCTTT.

The chain joins TRGV2 to TRGJ1 or TRGJ2. The CDR3 has 14 residues. V trimming: 0 bases; J trimming: 6 bases; junction bases outside the gene matches: 8. In germline, CDR1 is EGSNGY, CDR2 YDSYNSKV. The CDR3 DNA reads TGTGCCACCTGGGACGGGCGGCGAGGTTATAAGAAACTCTTT. Translating it yields CATWDGRRGYKKLF.

With respect to this clone: This clone may be a read error of a much larger clone one base away. The chain carries TRGV3 and TRGJ1 or TRGJ2. The CDR3 has 12 residues. The germline V gene encodes CDR1 VTNTFY and CDR2 YDVSTARD (reference sequence). V lost 5 bases to trimming and J lost 4 bases; unmatched junction nucleotides: 5. CDR3 DNA sequence: TGTGCCACCTGGGGCGGGTATTATAAGAAACTCTTT. This codes for CATWGGYYKKLF.

The chain joins TRGV5 to TRGJ1 or TRGJ2. V trimming: 5 bases; J trimming: 0 bases; junction bases outside the gene matches: 4. CDR3 length: 13 amino acids. Germline loops: CDR1 VINAFY, CDR2 YDVSNSKD. The DNA for the CDR3 is TGTGCCACCTGGGCCGTGAATTATTATAAGAAACTCTTT. It yields the protein CATWAVNYYKKLF.

In this sample, this clone turned up a few times. This chain connects TRGV3 to TRGJ1 or TRGJ2. V gave up 3 bases and J gave up 6 bases; unmatched junction bases: 8. Germline V gives CDR1 VTNTFY, CDR2 YDVSTARD (reference sequence). This CDR3 has 13 residues. In DNA form, the CDR3 reads TGTGCCACCTGGGACGGGCCAACTTATAAGAAACTCTTT. As protein: CATWDGPTYKKLF.